This T cell receptor beta chain is drawn from a study of shared clonotypes between healthy human individuals. Unsorted samples relied on roughly 99 million PBMCs, which served as the source of genomic DNA. Only in-frame clones appear in the TCRdb table, and some are missing; sequencing was by immunoSEQ multiplex PCR. The sample shows about half a million clones, about four fifths of them seen only once. The V segment lost 4 bases and the J segment 3 bases; nucleotides outside the gene matches: 7. This CDR3 is 15 amino acids long. Germline CDR1 is SGHTS and CDR2 is YDEGEE. The clonotype was recovered from a woman in her thirties or forties in good health. Some clones in this sample may be carry-over from other donors' samples. Sequenced input: PBMCs. V usage is TRBV5-8 and J usage is TRBJ2-3, with TRBD2 identical over 8 bases. The chain's CDR3 is CASSPAGVVTDTQYF. DNA for the CDR3: TGTGCCAGCAGCCCAGCGGGGGTGGTGACAGATACGCAGTATTTT.